This TCR beta chain was identified during a study of CD8 T cells in ankylosing spondylitis. Findings and limits, study-wide: The disease-linked clones had a CD8+ phenotype and low blood frequencies. What seemed typical of ankylosing spondylitis blood was a TCR beta motif built from roughly 8 highly homologous variants.

For this clonotype: Its cognate antigen is unknown.

Making the TCR beta libraries involved quantitative 5'-RACE with molecular barcodes. Each CDR3 protein gets one entry after TCRdb re-called the 5' RACE reads with MiXCR. The profile shows 350,000 to 400,000 distinct CDR3 sequences, approximately 22% of them singletons. V lost 2 bases and J lost 2, with 7 bases in between. CDR3 length: 13 residues. Germline V CDR1 and CDR2: LNHDA, SQIVND (reference sequence). Sequencing was performed on blood, either unsorted or a sorted T cell fraction (not recorded which). This receptor was identified in a male donor with ankylosing spondylitis or in good health (not recorded which). The J gene is TRBJ2-7, the V gene TRBV19; D gene unclear. This chain's CDR3 is CASSITGTYEQYF. The CDR3 DNA is TGTGCCAGTAGTATAACGGGCACCTACGAGCAGTACTTC.